This TCR beta chain was observed in a study of CD8+ T cells in alopecia areata. In the study overall: Tofacitinib administration to treated patients was oral, at 5 to 10 mg twice daily.

Extracted from the samples, RNA was reverse transcribed into cDNA to serve as the sequencing template. The table came from immunoSEQ multiplex PCR; TCRdb's copy has only in-frame clones and leaves some out. The sample has approximately 180,000 clones, under 80% seen once. Treatment meaning: oral pan-JAK inhibitor, 5-10 mg twice daily. The study team obtained lesional scalp punch biopsies and peripheral blood from alopecia areata patients. To note about this clone: Antigen: not known.

The CDR3 extends over 14 amino acids. Germline values: CDR1 SGHRS, CDR2 YFSETQ. V dropped 4 bases and J dropped 4; count of bases not matched to a gene: 8. Study-level results: Patients shared TCRs less clearly than mice did, possibly owing to HLA. Across lesional scalp, and particularly alopecia totalis/universalis, clonality surpassed that of normal scalp.

The gene calls are TRBV5-1 and TRBJ2-7; 7 bases align to TRBD1. The TCR was taken from a human donor with alopecia areata. Specimen: CD4+ T cells sorted from blood, collected around week 50, from a patient treated with tofacitinib. CDR3 DNA: TGCGCCAGCAGCCCCGGACAGGACCTTTACGAGCAGTACTTC. It translates to CASSPGQDLYEQYF.